This T cell receptor beta chain was observed in a study of control samples from healthy donors and cancer patients. V trimming: 6 bases; J trimming: 3 bases; junction bases outside the gene matches: 7. The CDR3 sequence is 15 residues long. Germline V gene lookup returns CDR1 MNHEY and CDR2 SVGAGI. TCRdb's table, derived via immunoSEQ multiplex PCR, lists solely in-frame clones and lacks some. The sample shows over 75,000 clones, 91% of them seen only once. The chain combines TRBV6-5 with TRBJ1-4, with 7 positions matching TRBD1. Sequenced material: blood. The source is a man aged 25-40 years in good health. CDR3 DNA sequence: TGTGCCAGCAGACTACGGGACAGCCCTAATGAAAAACTGTTTTTT. Amino acids: CASRLRDSPNEKLFF.